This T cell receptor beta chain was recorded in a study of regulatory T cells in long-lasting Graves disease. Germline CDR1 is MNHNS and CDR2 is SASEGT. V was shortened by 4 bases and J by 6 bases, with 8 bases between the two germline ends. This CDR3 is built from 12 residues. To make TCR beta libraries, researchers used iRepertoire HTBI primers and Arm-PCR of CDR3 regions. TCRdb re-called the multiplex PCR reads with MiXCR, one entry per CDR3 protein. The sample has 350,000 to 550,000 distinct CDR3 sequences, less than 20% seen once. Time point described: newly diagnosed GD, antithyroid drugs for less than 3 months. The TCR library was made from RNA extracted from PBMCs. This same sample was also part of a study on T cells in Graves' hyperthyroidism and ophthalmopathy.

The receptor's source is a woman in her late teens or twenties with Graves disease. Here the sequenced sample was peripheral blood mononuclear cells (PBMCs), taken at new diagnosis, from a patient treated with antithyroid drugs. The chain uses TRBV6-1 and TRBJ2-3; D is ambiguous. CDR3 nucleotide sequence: TGTGCCAGCAGTGCCAGCCGGGATACGCAGTATTTT. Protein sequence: CASSASRDTQYF.